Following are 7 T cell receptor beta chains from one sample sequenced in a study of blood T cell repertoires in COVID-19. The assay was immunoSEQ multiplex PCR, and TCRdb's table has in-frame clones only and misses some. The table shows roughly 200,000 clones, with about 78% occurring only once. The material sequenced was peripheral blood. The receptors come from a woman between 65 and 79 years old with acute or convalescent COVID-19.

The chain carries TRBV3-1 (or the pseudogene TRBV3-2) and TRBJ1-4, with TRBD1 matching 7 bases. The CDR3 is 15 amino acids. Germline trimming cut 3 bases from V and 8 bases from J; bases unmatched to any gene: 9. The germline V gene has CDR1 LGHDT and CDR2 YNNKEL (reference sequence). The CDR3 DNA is TGTGCCAGCAGCCAGGAAGACAGGGCTGGAGAAAAACTGTTTTTT. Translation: CASSQEDRAGEKLFF.

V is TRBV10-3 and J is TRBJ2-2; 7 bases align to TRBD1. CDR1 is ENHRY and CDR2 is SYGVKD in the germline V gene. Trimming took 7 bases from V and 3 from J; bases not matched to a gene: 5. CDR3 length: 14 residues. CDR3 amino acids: CAINSGTDTGELFF. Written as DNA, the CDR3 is TGTGCCATCAACTCCGGGACAGACACCGGGGAGCTGTTTTTT.

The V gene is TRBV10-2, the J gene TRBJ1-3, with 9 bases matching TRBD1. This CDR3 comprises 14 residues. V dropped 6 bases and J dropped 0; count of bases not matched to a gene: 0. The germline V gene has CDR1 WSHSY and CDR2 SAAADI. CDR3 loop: CASRTGGSGNTIYF. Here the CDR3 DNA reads TGCGCCAGCAGGACAGGGGGCTCTGGAAACACCATATATTTT.

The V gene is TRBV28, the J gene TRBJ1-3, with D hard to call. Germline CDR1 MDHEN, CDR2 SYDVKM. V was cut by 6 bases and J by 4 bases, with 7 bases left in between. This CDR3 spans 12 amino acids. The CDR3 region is CASREVGNTIYF. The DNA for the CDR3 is TGTGCCAGCAGGGAGGTCGGAAACACCATATATTTT. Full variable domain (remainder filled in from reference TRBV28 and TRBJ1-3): DVKVTQSSRYLVKRTGEKVFLECVQDMDHENMFWYRQDPGLGLRLIYFSYDVKMKEKGDIPEGYSVSREKKERFSLILESASTNQTSMYLCASREVGNTIYFGEGSWLTVV.

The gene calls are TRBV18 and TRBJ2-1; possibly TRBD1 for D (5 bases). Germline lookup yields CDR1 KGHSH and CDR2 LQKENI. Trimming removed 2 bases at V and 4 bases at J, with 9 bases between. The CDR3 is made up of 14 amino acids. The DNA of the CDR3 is TGTGCCAGCTCACCAGGGGCTACTTACAATGAGCAGTTCTTC. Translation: CASSPGATYNEQFF.

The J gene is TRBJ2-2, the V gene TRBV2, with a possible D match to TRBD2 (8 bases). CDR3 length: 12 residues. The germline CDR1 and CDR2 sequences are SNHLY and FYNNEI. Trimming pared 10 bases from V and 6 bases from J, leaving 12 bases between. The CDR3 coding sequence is TGTGCCACCGGGAGGGGGCCCGGGGAGCTGTTTTTT. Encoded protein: CATGRGPGELFF.

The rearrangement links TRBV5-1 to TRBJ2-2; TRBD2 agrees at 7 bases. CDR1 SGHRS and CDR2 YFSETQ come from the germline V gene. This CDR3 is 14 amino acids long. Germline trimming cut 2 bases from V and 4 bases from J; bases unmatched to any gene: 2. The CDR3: CASSLAGSTGELFF. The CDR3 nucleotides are TGCGCCAGCAGCTTAGCGGGAAGCACCGGGGAGCTGTTTTTT.